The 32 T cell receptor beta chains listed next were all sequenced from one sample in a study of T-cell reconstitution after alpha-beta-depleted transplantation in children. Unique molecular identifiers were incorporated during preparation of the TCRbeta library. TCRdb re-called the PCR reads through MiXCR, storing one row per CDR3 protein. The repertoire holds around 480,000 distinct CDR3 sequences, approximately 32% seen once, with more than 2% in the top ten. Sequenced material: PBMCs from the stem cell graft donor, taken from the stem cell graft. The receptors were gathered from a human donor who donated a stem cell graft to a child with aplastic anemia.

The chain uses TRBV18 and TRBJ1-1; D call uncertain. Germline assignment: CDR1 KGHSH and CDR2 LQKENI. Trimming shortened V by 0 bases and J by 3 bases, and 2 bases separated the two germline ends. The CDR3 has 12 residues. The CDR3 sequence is CASSPPHTEAFF. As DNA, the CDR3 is TGTGCCAGCTCACCACCCCACACTGAAGCTTTCTTT.

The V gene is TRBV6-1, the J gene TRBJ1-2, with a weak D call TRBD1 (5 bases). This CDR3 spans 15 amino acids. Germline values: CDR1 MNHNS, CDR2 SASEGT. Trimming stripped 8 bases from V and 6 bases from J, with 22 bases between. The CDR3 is CASFRVSGSGDGYTF. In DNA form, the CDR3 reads TGTGCCAGCTTCCGGGTCTCAGGGTCAGGAGATGGCTACACCTTC.

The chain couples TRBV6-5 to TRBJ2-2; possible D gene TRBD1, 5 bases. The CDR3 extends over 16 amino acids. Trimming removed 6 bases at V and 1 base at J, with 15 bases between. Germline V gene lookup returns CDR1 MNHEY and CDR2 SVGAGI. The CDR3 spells CASSRGDRLNTGELFF. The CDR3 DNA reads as TGTGCCAGCAGCCGAGGTGACAGATTGAACACCGGGGAGCTGTTTTTT.

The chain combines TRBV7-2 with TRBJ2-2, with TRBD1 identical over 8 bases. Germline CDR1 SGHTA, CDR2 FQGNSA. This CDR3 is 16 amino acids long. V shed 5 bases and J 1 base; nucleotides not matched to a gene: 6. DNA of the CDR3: TGTGCCAGCAGCGCCTACGGGACAGGGAACACCGGGGAGCTGTTTTTT. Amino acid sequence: CASSAYGTGNTGELFF.

DNA for the CDR3: TGTGCCAGCAGTTCGTCCGGGACGAACTCCTACGAGCAGTACTTC. Residues: CASSSSGTNSYEQYF. The V and J genes are TRBV27 and TRBJ2-7; D possibly matches TRBD1 or TRBD2 (5 bases each). V lost 4 bases and J lost 0, with 13 bases in between. From germline, CDR1 is MNHEY and CDR2 SMNVEV (reference sequence). The CDR3 consists of 15 residues.

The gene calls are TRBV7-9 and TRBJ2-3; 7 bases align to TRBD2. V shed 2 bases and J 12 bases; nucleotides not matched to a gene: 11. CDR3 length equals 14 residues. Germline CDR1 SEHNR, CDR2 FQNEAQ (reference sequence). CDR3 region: CASSLSLAVLPQYF. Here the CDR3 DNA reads TGTGCCAGCAGCTTAAGCCTAGCGGTACTTCCACAGTATTTT. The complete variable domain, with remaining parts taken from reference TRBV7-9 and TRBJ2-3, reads DTGVSQNPRHKITKRGQNVTFRCDPISEHNRLYWYRQTLGQGPEFLTYFQNEAQLEKSRLLSDRFSAERPKGSFSTLEIQRTEQGDSAMYLCASSLSLAVLPQYFGPGTRLTVL.

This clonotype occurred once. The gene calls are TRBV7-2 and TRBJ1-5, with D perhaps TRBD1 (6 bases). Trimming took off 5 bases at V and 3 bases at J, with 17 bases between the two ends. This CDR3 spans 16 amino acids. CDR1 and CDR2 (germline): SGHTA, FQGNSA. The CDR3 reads CASSPTTGLPNQPQHF. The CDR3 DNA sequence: TGTGCCAGCAGCCCGACGACAGGCCTCCCCAATCAGCCCCAGCATTTT.

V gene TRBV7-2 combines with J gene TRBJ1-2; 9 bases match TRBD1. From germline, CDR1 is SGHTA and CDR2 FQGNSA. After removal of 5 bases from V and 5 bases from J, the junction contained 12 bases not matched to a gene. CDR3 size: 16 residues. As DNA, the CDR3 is TGTGCCAGCAGCGCAAACCTACCGGGACAGGGATATGGCTACACCTTC. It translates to CASSANLPGQGYGYTF.

CDR3 sequence: CSVVSGTSGSTGANVLTF. In DNA form, the CDR3 reads TGCAGCGTTGTATCAGGGACTAGCGGGAGTACTGGGGCCAACGTCCTGACTTTC. The chain employs TRBV29-1 and TRBJ2-6, with 14 bases lining up with TRBD2. Trimming cost V 4 bases and J 2 bases; bases outside gene matches: 7. From germline, CDR1 is SQVTM and CDR2 ANQGSEA. The CDR3 has 18 amino acids. The variable domain in full, completed from reference TRBV29-1 and TRBJ2-6, reads SAVISQKPSRDICQRGTSLTIQCQVDSQVTMMFWYRQQPGQSLTLIATANQGSEATYESGFVIDKFPISRPNLTFSTLTVSNMSPEDSSIYLCSVVSGTSGSTGANVLTFGAGSRLTVL.

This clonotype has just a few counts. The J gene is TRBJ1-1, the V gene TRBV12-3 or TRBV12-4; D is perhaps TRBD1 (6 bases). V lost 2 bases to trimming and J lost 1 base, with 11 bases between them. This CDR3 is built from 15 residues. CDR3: CASSLSDRRNTEAFF. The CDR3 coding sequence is TGTGCCAGCAGTTTATCCGACAGGAGGAACACTGAAGCTTTCTTT.

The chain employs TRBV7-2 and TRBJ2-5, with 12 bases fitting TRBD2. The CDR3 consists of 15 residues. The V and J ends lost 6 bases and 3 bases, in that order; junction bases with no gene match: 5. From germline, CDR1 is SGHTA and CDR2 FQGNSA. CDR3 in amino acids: CASRRSSGREETQYF. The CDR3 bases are TGTGCCAGCAGGCGATCTAGCGGGAGGGAAGAGACCCAGTACTTC. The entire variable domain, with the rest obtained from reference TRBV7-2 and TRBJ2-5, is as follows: GAGVSQSPSNKVTEKGKDVELRCDPISGHTALYWYRQSLGQGLEFLIYFQGNSAPDKSGLPSDRFSAERTGGSVSTLTIQRTQQEDSAVYLCASRRSSGREETQYFGPGTRLLVL.

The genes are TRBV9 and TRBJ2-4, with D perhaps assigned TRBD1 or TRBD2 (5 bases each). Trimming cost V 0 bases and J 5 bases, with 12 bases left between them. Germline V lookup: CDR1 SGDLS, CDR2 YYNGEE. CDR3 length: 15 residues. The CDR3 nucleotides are TGTGCCAGCAGCGTAGGAGGGGCCCTTGAAAACATTCAGTACTTC. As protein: CASSVGGALENIQYF. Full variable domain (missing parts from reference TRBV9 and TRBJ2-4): DSGVTQTPKHLITATGQRVTLRCSPRSGDLSVYWYQQSLDQGLQFLIQYYNGEERAKGNILERFSAQQFPDLHSELNLSSLELGDSALYFCASSVGGALENIQYFGAGTRLSVL.

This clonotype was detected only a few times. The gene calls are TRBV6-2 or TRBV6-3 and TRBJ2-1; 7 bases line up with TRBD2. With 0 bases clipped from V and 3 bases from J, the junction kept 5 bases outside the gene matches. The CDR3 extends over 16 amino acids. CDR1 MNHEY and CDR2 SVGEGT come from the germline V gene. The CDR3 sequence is CASSYSTSSLYNEQFF. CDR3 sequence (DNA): TGTGCCAGCAGTTACTCGACTAGCTCACTCTACAATGAGCAGTTCTTC.

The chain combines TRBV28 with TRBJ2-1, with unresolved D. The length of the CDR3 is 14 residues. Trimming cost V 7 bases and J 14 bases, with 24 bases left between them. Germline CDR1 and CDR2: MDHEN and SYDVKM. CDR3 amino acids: CASTLGGPKGYKFF. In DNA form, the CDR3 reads TGTGCCAGCACCCTAGGTGGCCCGAAAGGGTATAAGTTCTTC. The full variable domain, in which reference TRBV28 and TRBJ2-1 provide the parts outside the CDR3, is DVKVTQSSRYLVKRTGEKVFLECVQDMDHENMFWYRQDPGLGLRLIYFSYDVKMKEKGDIPEGYSVSREKKERFSLILESASTNQTSMYLCASTLGGPKGYKFFGPGTRLTVL.

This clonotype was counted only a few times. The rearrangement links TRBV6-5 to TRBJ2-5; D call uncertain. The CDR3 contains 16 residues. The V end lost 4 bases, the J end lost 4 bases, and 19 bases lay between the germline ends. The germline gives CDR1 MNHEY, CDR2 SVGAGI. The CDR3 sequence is CASSSALGNRLETQYF. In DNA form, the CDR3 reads TGTGCCAGCAGTTCCGCCCTGGGTAATAGGTTAGAGACCCAGTACTTC.

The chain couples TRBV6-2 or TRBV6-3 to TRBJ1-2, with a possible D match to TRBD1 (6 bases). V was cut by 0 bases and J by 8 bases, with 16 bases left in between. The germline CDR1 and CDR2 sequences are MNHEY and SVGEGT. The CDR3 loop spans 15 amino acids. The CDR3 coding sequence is TGTGCCAGCAGTTACTCGGACGTTGGAGGGGGAGGCTACACCTTC. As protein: CASSYSDVGGGGYTF.

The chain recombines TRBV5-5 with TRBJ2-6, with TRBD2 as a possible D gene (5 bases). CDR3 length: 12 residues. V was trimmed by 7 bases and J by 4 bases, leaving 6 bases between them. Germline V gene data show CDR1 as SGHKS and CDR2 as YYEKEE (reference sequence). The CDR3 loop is CASLAGANVLTF. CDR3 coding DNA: TGTGCCAGCTTAGCGGGGGCCAACGTCCTGACTTTC.

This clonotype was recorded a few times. The CDR3 spells CSANSRDGTQETQYF. Written as DNA, the CDR3 is TGCAGTGCTAATAGCCGAGACGGCACCCAAGAGACCCAGTACTTC. V usage is TRBV20-1 and J usage is TRBJ2-5; D remains unclear. Germline values: CDR1 DFQATT, CDR2 SNEGSKA (reference sequence). This CDR3 spans 15 amino acids. Trimming removed 4 bases from V and 1 base from J, with 16 bases in between.

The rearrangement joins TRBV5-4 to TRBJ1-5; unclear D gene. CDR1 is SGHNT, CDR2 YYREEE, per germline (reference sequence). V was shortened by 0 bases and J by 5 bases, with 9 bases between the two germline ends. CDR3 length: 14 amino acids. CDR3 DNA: TGTGCCAGCAGCTTGGGGGATCCATATCAGCCCCAGCATTTT. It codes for CASSLGDPYQPQHF.

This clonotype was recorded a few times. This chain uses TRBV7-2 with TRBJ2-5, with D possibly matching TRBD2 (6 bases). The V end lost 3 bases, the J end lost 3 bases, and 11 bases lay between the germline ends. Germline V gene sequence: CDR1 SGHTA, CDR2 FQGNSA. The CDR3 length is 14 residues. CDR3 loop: CASSFLAGKETQYF. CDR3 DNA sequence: TGTGCCAGCAGCTTTTTGGCGGGGAAAGAGACCCAGTACTTC.

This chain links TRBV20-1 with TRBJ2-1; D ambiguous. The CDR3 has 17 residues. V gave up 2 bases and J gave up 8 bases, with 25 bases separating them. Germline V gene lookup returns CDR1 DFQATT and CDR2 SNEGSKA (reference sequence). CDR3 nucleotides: TGCAGTGCTAGACCCTCTACGGCGGTACCCGCAACAGATGAGCAGTTCTTC. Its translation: CSARPSTAVPATDEQFF.

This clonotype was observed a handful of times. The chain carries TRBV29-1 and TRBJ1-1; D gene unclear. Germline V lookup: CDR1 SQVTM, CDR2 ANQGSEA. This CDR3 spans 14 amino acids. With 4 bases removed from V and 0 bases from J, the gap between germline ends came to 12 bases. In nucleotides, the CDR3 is TGCAGCGTTGGGCCAGAATCAATGAACACTGAAGCTTTCTTT. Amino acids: CSVGPESMNTEAFF.

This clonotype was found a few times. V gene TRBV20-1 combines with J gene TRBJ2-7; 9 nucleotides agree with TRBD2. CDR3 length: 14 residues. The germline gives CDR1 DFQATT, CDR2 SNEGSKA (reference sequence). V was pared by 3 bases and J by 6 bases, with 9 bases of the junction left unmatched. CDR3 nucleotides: TGCAGTGCTAGGGGGACTAGCAAACTGGGCGAGCAGTACGTC. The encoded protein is CSARGTSKLGEQYV.

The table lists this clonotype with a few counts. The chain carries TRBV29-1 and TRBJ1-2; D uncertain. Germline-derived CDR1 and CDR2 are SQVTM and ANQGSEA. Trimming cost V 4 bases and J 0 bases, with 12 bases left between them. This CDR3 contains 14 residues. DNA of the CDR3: TGCAGCGTTGGGCCAGCGCTACCTAACTATGGCTACACCTTC. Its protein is CSVGPALPNYGYTF.

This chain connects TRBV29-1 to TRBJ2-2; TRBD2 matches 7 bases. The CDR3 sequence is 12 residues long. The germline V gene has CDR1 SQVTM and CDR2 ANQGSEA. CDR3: CSGAGVTGELFF. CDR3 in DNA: TGCTCCGGGGCGGGAGTAACCGGGGAGCTGTTTTTT.

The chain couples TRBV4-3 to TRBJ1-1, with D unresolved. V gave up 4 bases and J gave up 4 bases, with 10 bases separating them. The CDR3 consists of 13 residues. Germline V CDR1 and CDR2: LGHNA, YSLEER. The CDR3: CASSRKVGTEAFF. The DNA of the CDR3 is TGCGCCAGCAGCCGAAAGGTTGGCACTGAAGCTTTCTTT.

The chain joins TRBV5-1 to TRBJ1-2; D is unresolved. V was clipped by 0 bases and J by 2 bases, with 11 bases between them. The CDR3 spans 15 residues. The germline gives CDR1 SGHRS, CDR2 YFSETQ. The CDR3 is CASSLATTPNYGYTF. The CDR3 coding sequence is TGCGCCAGCAGCTTGGCGACAACCCCAAACTATGGCTACACCTTC.

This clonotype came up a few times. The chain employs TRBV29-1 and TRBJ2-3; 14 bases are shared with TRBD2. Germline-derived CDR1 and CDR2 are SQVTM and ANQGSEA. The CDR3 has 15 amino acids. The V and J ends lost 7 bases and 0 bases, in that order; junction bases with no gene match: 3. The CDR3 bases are TGCAGCGGACTAGCGGGAGGGAGGAGCACAGATACGCAGTATTTT. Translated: CSGLAGGRSTDTQYF.

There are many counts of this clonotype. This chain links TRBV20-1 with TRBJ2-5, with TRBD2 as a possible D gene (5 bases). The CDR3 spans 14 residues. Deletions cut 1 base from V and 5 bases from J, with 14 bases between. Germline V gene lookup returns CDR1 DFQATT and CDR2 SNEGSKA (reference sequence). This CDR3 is CSARGLAEWETQYF. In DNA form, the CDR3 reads TGCAGTGCTAGAGGGCTAGCAGAATGGGAGACCCAGTACTTC.

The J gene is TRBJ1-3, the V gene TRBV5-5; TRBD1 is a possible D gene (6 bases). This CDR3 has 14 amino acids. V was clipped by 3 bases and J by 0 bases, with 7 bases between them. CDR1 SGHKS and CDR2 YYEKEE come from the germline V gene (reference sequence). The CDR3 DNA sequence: TGTGCCAGCAGCTGGGACAACTCTGGAAACACCATATATTTT. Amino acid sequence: CASSWDNSGNTIYF.

CDR3 nucleotides: TGCAGTGCAGCCGGGACCCTAAGGACAGATACGCAGTATTTT. Its translation is CSAAGTLRTDTQYF. The V call is TRBV20-1, the J call TRBJ2-3; TRBD1 or TRBD2 may be the D gene (5 bases each). Germline CDR1 reads DFQATT; CDR2 reads SNEGSKA (reference sequence). Trimming cost V 6 bases and J 3 bases, with 16 bases left between them. The CDR3 length is 14 residues.

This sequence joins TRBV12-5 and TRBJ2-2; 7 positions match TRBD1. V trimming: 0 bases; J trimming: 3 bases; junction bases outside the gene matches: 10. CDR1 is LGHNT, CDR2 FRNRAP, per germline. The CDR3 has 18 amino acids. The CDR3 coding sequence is TGTGCTAGTGGTTTGGTAAAAACCGGGACAGAGGACACCGGGGAGCTGTTTTTT. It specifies CASGLVKTGTEDTGELFF.